Below are 25 T cell receptor beta chains sequenced from a single sample in a study of T-cell memory formation after mild COVID-19. MiXCR was run by TCRdb on the 5' RACE reads, yielding one entry per CDR3 protein. Here the sample spans about 210,000 distinct CDR3 sequences, about 10% being singletons. The sample was PBMCs or a T cell subset sorted from them (not recorded which). The receptors shown here come from a young man who had mild COVID-19 (a few samples of this study predate the infection). Cell type and time point are not known.

The gene calls are TRBV7-2 and TRBJ1-5; D gene ambiguous. CDR1 SGHTA and CDR2 FQGNSA come from the germline V gene. The CDR3 is 13 residues long. V was shortened by 7 bases and J by 0 bases, with 7 bases between the two germline ends. The CDR3 reads CASTLDSNQPQHF. The CDR3 nucleotides are TGTGCCAGCACCCTGGATAGCAATCAGCCCCAGCATTTT.

The chain joins TRBV15 to TRBJ1-2; the match to TRBD1 covers 8 bases. Germline assignment: CDR1 LNHNV and CDR2 YYDKDF (reference sequence). The CDR3 loop spans 17 amino acids. The V gene end was trimmed by 6 bases and the J gene end by 8 bases; junction bases not matched to a gene: 20. For the CDR3, the DNA is TGTGCCACCAGTCCTACCCTCTCAGGGGGCCCCGGGGAAGGCTACACCTTC. Translated, it gives CATSPTLSGGPGEGYTF.

This clonotype was picked up many times. The rearrangement joins TRBV11-2 to TRBJ2-7; TRBD2 is a possible D gene (6 bases). V lost 8 bases, J lost 4 bases, and 12 bases lay in between. This CDR3 is built from 12 residues. Germline lookup yields CDR1 SGHAT and CDR2 FQNNGV. CDR3 nucleotide sequence: TGTGCCAGCGGGCGGGACCTTTACGAGCAGTACGTC. This encodes CASGRDLYEQYV.

Only a few counts were recorded for this clonotype. CDR3 nucleotides: TGCGCCAGCAGCCAAATGACTTCGGACAGTCGGCAGTACTTC. Protein product: CASSQMTSDSRQYF. The rearrangement joins TRBV4-3 to TRBJ2-7; possible D gene TRBD1, 6 bases. Trimming shortened V by 2 bases and J by 9 bases, and 17 bases separated the two germline ends. Germline CDR1 and CDR2: LGHNA and YSLEER. The CDR3 runs to 14 residues.

This clonotype was counted only a few times. The chain uses TRBV5-1 and TRBJ2-4, with 8 bases fitting TRBD1. V shed 2 bases and J 8 bases; nucleotides not matched to a gene: 6. The CDR3 sequence is 14 residues long. Germline V CDR1 and CDR2: SGHRS, YFSETQ. The CDR3: CASSFYQGADIQYF. DNA of the CDR3: TGCGCCAGCAGCTTTTACCAGGGGGCGGACATTCAGTACTTC.

The chain combines TRBV28 with TRBJ2-5, with 7 bases aligning to TRBD1. Trimming cost V 6 bases and J 5 bases; bases outside gene matches: 6. Germline V CDR1 and CDR2: MDHEN, SYDVKM. The CDR3 has 13 amino acids. The CDR3: CASRRDSRETQYF. CDR3 sequence (DNA): TGTGCCAGCAGGAGGGACAGCAGGGAGACCCAGTACTTC. The full variable domain, rest sourced from reference TRBV28 and TRBJ2-5, is DVKVTQSSRYLVKRTGEKVFLECVQDMDHENMFWYRQDPGLGLRLIYFSYDVKMKEKGDIPEGYSVSREKKERFSLILESASTNQTSMYLCASRRDSRETQYFGPGTRLLVL.

This clonotype came up many times. The chain's CDR3 is CASSPRRESYEQYV. The CDR3 DNA sequence: TGTGCCAGCAGCCCGAGGAGGGAGTCCTACGAGCAGTACGTC. The chain couples TRBV7-2 to TRBJ2-7; the D gene is possibly TRBD2 (6 bases). The CDR3 contains 14 residues. Germline CDR1 is SGHTA and CDR2 is FQGNSA. Trimming stripped 5 bases from V and 1 base from J, with 12 bases between.

The chain joins TRBV6-2 or TRBV6-3 to TRBJ1-1; D not resolved. The CDR3 extends over 13 amino acids. Germline values: CDR1 MNHEY, CDR2 SVGEGT. V was pared by 4 bases and J by 2 bases, with 8 bases between. The CDR3, as DNA: TGTGCCAGCAGTTTTCAGGACAACACTGAAGCTTTCTTT. It yields the protein CASSFQDNTEAFF.

This sequence joins TRBV12-3 or TRBV12-4 and TRBJ2-1, with 7 bases fitting TRBD2. There are 16 residues in the CDR3. V was clipped by 6 bases and J by 4 bases; unmatched bases: 12. CDR3: CASRVRAGPVYNEQFF. The CDR3 coding sequence is TGTGCCAGCAGAGTCCGAGCGGGGCCTGTATACAATGAGCAGTTCTTC.

The CDR3 nucleotides are TGTGCCACCAGTGATTCGGGACAGGGCACAGATACGCAGTATTTT. It is translated as CATSDSGQGTDTQYF. The chain has TRBV24-1 and TRBJ2-3; 8 positions agree with TRBD1. Trimming cost V 2 bases and J 1 base; bases outside gene matches: 1. This CDR3 is built from 15 residues. Germline loops: CDR1 KGHDR, CDR2 SFDVKD.

The gene calls are TRBV7-2 and TRBJ2-1; 13 nucleotides agree with TRBD2. The J segment lost 9 bases and the V segment lost 5 bases, leaving 4 bases of the junction unmatched. Germline V lookup: CDR1 SGHTA, CDR2 FQGNSA. The CDR3 has 14 amino acids. In DNA form, the CDR3 reads TGTGCCAGCAGCCTGGGACTAGCGGGGTCTGAGCAGTTCTTC. It encodes CASSLGLAGSEQFF.

This clonotype was recorded a few times. The rearrangement uses TRBV7-2 and TRBJ2-5; D tentatively reads TRBD1 or TRBD2 (5 bases each). V dropped 4 bases and J dropped 5 bases, with 23 bases sitting between them. The CDR3 spans 17 residues. The germline V gene encodes CDR1 SGHTA and CDR2 FQGNSA. CDR3 in amino acids: CASSYPGKGPLGETQYF. In DNA, the CDR3 is TGTGCCAGCAGCTATCCGGGAAAGGGGCCCTTGGGTGAGACCCAGTACTTC.

This clonotype was observed a single time. This chain connects TRBV5-1 to TRBJ2-7, with D possibly being TRBD1 (6 bases). Germline loops: CDR1 SGHRS, CDR2 YFSETQ. V was cut by 2 bases and J by 0 bases, with 9 bases left in between. The CDR3 is 14 amino acids. The CDR3 sequence: CASSFVDSSYEQYF. In DNA form, the CDR3 reads TGCGCCAGCAGCTTCGTGGACAGCTCCTACGAGCAGTACTTC.

The chain links TRBV7-2 to TRBJ2-3; D unclear. The CDR3 extends over 15 amino acids. V was pared by 5 bases and J by 0 bases, with 12 bases between. Germline CDR1 and CDR2: SGHTA and FQGNSA. CDR3 sequence: CASSRSYLSTDTQYF. CDR3 DNA sequence: TGTGCCAGCAGCCGAAGTTACTTAAGCACAGATACGCAGTATTTT.

V and J are TRBV29-1 and TRBJ2-1; D is perhaps TRBD1 or TRBD2 (6 bases each). V was shortened by 7 bases and J by 5 bases, with 18 bases between the two germline ends. The germline gives CDR1 SQVTM, CDR2 ANQGSEA. This CDR3 has 14 residues. CDR3 residues: CSAVGGQIHNEQFF. As DNA, the CDR3 is TGCAGCGCTGTTGGGGGGCAGATACACAATGAGCAGTTCTTC.

The CDR3 sequence: CASSKPQGQGTEAFF. Written as DNA, the CDR3 is TGTGCCAGCAGTAAACCACAGGGTCAGGGCACTGAAGCTTTCTTT. The chain links TRBV12-3 or TRBV12-4 to TRBJ1-1; TRBD1 might be the D (6 bases). CDR3 length: 15 amino acids. The V end was cut by 5 bases, the J end by 4 bases, with 17 bases between.

This clonotype has only a few counts. The CDR3 protein is CASSLLAGANTGELFF. CDR3 nucleotide sequence: TGTGCCAGCAGCTTGCTAGCGGGGGCCAACACCGGGGAGCTGTTTTTT. This chain links TRBV7-6 with TRBJ2-2, with 10 nucleotides matching TRBD2. CDR1 SGHVS and CDR2 FNYEAQ come from the germline V gene. The V and J ends lost 3 bases and 2 bases, in that order; junction bases with no gene match: 3. This CDR3 contains 16 residues.

This clonotype was seen a few times. This rearrangement joins TRBV4-3 to TRBJ1-2; 7 nucleotides match TRBD1. CDR3 size: 17 residues. Germline V CDR1 and CDR2: LGHNA, YSLEER. Germline trimming cut 0 bases from V and 4 bases from J; bases unmatched to any gene: 11. The chain's CDR3 is CASSQDRRTGVSYGYTF. The DNA for the CDR3 is TGCGCCAGCAGCCAAGATCGGCGGACAGGAGTTTCCTATGGCTACACCTTC.

The CDR3 DNA reads TGCGCCAGTGGAGCGGGGGGGCGATACAATGAGCAGTTCTTC. This sequence encodes CASGAGGRYNEQFF. V is TRBV5-1 and J is TRBJ2-1; the match to TRBD2 covers 10 bases. CDR1 is SGHRS and CDR2 is YFSETQ in the germline V gene. V lost 8 bases, J lost 4 bases, and 6 bases stayed unmatched. The CDR3 totals 14 residues.

V gene TRBV5-1 combines with J gene TRBJ1-2; TRBD1 might be the D (6 bases). V lost 2 bases, J lost 8 bases, and 16 bases lay in between. Germline CDR1 is SGHRS and CDR2 is YFSETQ. This CDR3 comprises 14 residues. The chain's CDR3 is CASSLGGIGGGYTF. In DNA form, the CDR3 reads TGCGCCAGCAGCTTAGGGGGGATAGGTGGCGGCTACACCTTC.

This clonotype has a handful of counts. This chain joins TRBV6-5 and TRBJ2-7; D might be TRBD1 or TRBD2, each matching 5 bases. Trimming shortened V by 6 bases and J by 0 bases, and 15 bases separated the two germline ends. CDR1 is MNHEY, CDR2 SVGAGI, per germline. The CDR3 is made up of 15 amino acids. CDR3 region: CASSPTGTHSYEQYF. Here the CDR3 DNA reads TGTGCCAGCAGCCCAACCGGGACGCACTCCTACGAGCAGTACTTC.

This chain joins TRBV4-3 and TRBJ1-6; D uncertain. V lost 0 bases to trimming and J lost 12 bases, with 15 bases between them. Germline CDR1 is LGHNA and CDR2 is YSLEER. This CDR3 region has 15 residues. CDR3 nucleotide sequence: TGCGCCAGCAGCCAAGAAAGGAACAGCTATAGACCCCTCCACTTT. Residues: CASSQERNSYRPLHF.

Notes on this clonotype: Since no conserved phenylalanine or tryptophan closes the CDR3, a read error is the likely cause. The CDR3 DNA follows: TGTGCCAGCAGTGAAGGGGTCCCGGTTGCCGGGGAGCTGTTTCTT. Encoded protein: CASSEGVPVAGELFL. The rearrangement links TRBV2 to TRBJ2-2; D is unclear. The V gene's germline CDR1 is SNHLY and CDR2 FYNNEI. V was pared by 1 base and J by 6 bases, with 12 bases between. The CDR3 loop spans 15 amino acids.

The V call is TRBV7-6, the J call TRBJ2-5; TRBD1 is a possible D gene (7 bases). V was shortened by 5 bases and J by 4 bases, with 17 bases between the two germline ends. This CDR3 is built from 15 residues. Germline V lookup: CDR1 SGHVS, CDR2 FNYEAQ. The CDR3 spells CASSLPLQGGETQYF. DNA of the CDR3: TGTGCCAGCAGCCTCCCCCTCCAGGGGGGAGAGACCCAGTACTTC.

This clonotype was found many times. The rearrangement links TRBV4-3 to TRBJ2-5; 7 bases agree with TRBD1. The ends lost 4 bases at V and 1 base at J; junction bases unmatched: 9. Germline V lookup: CDR1 LGHNA, CDR2 YSLEER. The CDR3 runs 16 residues. The CDR3 region is CASSLDTTGFQETQYF. The CDR3 region has the DNA TGCGCCAGCAGCCTAGATACGACAGGGTTCCAAGAGACCCAGTACTTC.